Given below is one TCR beta chain in context. This sample is drawn from a study of cytomegalovirus exposure and HLA in healthy donors. 60 Vbeta and 13 Jbeta primers were used in PCR. TCRdb keeps only in-frame clones here, not all; method: immunoSEQ multiplex PCR. This sample has about 160,000 clones, with 55% to 75% found just once. This CDR3 has 14 residues. The V end was cut by 4 bases, the J end by 3 bases, with 12 bases between. CDR1 is SGHTA and CDR2 is FQGTGA in the germline V gene. The chain joins TRBV7-3 to TRBJ2-5; possible D gene TRBD1, 5 bases. The sequence came from a woman aged 55-69 years in good health and CMV-seropositive. Material for sequencing was PBMCs. CDR3 sequence (DNA): TGTGCCAGCAGCTCAAGGGGTTGGGAAGAGACCCAGTACTTC. Amino acids: CASSSRGWEETQYF.